This T cell receptor (beta chain) comes out of a study of blood T cell repertoires in COVID-19 (dated by TCRdb to 2020 to 2021). Some background on the complete study: The collaborator samples originated in the United States, Italy and Spain and spanned the acute and convalescent phases of COVID-19. The material from the prospective study consisted of cDNA or gDNA derived from T cells, B-cell-depleted T cells, or PBMCs. The dataset comprised deeply sampled blood TCRbeta repertoires from subjects exposed to, actively infected with, or recovered from COVID-19. A de-identified subject ID, COVID-19 status, age in years and sex were almost always included in the sample metadata. The repertoires were made available in a free public database intended to serve as a resource for research on the immune response to SARS-CoV-2. Where available, HLA class I and class II types were obtained from metadata supplied by the sample provider rather than from assay-based typing. The samples were drawn from two sources: the first 160 participants of the ongoing ImmuneRACE study, and 1,200 or so subjects contributed by 6 global collaborators. Summary of the overall study and its limitations: Clinical and demographic metadata were provided uncurated, with the amount varying by source and participant.

A remark on this clone: This clone's antigen is unknown. No qualities accompany the bases; no much larger clone lies one base away.

The collaborating institutions used their own protocols to collect whole blood in K2EDTA tubes. For TCRbeta analysis, collaborators shipped samples as frozen whole blood, isolated PBMCs, or DNA extracted from either of those sample types. The immunoSEQ Assay, a bias-controlled multiplex PCR, was used to amplify TCRbeta CDR3 regions from genomic DNA. Processing in the source paper ran as follows. The number of nucleated cells in each sample was estimated by amplification of reference gene primers within the assay. To quantify the absolute abundance of each unique TCRbeta CDR3 rearrangement, sequence reads were collapsed and filtered. Productive Simpson clonality was computed per sample as the square root of Simpson's diversity index over productive rearrangements. The clones in this table, taken by TCRdb from immuneACCESS, are in-frame only. Not every clone is retained; where verified, under half of the shortfall comes from an unresolved V gene, and the cause of the rest is unknown. D and trimming come from the DNA, and the V and J calls and clone size come from that table. In all, the sample holds about 44,000 clones, and 82% of those were seen once. 4% to 5.5% of the sample belongs to the ten largest clones.

CDR1 and CDR2 are drawn from the germline V gene (reference sequence): LGHDT, YNNKEL. The CDR3 contains 14 residues, cysteine and phenylalanine counted. The CDR3 DNA has 42 bases and is translated from base 1. The V and J ends are trimmed by 1 base and 8 bases, leaving 14 bases between them. The sequence links TRBV3-1 (or the pseudogene TRBV3-2) to TRBJ1-2; the D gene identity is not certain. The sample consisted of peripheral blood. This receptor was identified in a woman in her 70s with acute or convalescent COVID-19. The CDR3 loop reads CASSQGHSSFGYTF. The sequence in DNA is TGTGCCAGCAGCCAAGGACACAGCTCCTTCGGCTACACCTTC.